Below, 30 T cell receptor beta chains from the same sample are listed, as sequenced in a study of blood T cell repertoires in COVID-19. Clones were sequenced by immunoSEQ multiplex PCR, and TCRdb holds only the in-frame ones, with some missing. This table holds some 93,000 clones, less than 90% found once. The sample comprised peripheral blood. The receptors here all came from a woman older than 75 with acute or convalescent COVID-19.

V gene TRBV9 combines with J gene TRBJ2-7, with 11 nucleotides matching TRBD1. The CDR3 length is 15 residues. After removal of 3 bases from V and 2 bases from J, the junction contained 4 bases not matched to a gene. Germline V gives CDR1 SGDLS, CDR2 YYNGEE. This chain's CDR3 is CASSEGQGVTYEQYF. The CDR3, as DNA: TGTGCCAGCAGCGAGGGACAGGGGGTAACCTACGAGCAGTACTTC. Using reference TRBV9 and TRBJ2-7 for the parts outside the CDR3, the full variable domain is DSGVTQTPKHLITATGQRVTLRCSPRSGDLSVYWYQQSLDQGLQFLIQYYNGEERAKGNILERFSAQQFPDLHSELNLSSLELGDSALYFCASSEGQGVTYEQYFGPGTRLTVT.

CDR3 DNA sequence: TGTGCCAGCAGCTTTTACGACAGGGCCGGAAACACCATATATTTT. Its protein product is CASSFYDRAGNTIYF. The chain uses TRBV5-6 and TRBJ1-3; 7 bases match TRBD1. Germline values: CDR1 SGHDT, CDR2 YYEEEE. Unmatched junction bases numbered 6, after V lost 2 bases and J lost 4 bases. The CDR3 is 15 residues long.

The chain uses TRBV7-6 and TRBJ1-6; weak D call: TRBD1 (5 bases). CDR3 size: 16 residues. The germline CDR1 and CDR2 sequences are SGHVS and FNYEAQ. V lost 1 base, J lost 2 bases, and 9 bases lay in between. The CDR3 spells CASSLGRGPYNSPLHF. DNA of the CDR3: TGTGCCAGCAGCTTAGGGAGGGGACCCTATAATTCACCCCTCCACTTT. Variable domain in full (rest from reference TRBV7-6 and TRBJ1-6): GAGVSQSPRYKVTKRGQDVALRCDPISGHVSLYWYRQALGQGPEFLTYFNYEAQQDKSGLPNDRFSAERPEGSISTLTIQRTEQRDSAMYRCASSLGRGPYNSPLHFGNGTRLTVT.

This chain's CDR3 is CASSQGGHQPQHF. In DNA, the CDR3 is TGTGCCAGCAGCCAAGGAGGGCATCAGCCCCAGCATTTT. This chain links TRBV3-1 (or the pseudogene TRBV3-2) with TRBJ1-5; D is undetermined. Per germline, CDR1 LGHDT and CDR2 YNNKEL (reference sequence). The CDR3 has 13 residues. V lost 1 base to trimming and J lost 5 bases, with 6 bases between them.

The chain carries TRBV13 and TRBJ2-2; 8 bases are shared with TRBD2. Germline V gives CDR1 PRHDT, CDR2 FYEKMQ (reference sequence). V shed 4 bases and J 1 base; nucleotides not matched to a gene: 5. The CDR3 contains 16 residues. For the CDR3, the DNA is TGTGCCAGCAGCTACCGGACTAGCCGGAACACCGGGGAGCTGTTTTTT. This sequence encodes CASSYRTSRNTGELFF.

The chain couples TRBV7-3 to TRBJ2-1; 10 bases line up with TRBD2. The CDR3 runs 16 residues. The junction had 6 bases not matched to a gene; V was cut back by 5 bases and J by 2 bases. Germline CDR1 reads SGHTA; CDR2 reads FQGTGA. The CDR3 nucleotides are TGTGCCAGCAGCGCCGTGACTAGCGGGCCCTACAATGAGCAGTTCTTC. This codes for CASSAVTSGPYNEQFF.

The CDR3 spells CASSLESGSGKLFF. The CDR3 DNA is TGTGCCAGCAGCTTGGAGTCCGGGTCTGGAAAACTGTTTTTT. The chain recombines TRBV5-4 with TRBJ1-4; D gene unclear. The V end lost 0 bases, the J end lost 10 bases, and 13 bases lay between the germline ends. The CDR3 is made up of 14 amino acids. Germline CDR1 reads SGHNT; CDR2 reads YYREEE (reference sequence). The full variable domain, its missing parts supplied by reference TRBV5-4 and TRBJ1-4, is ETGVTQSPTHLIKTRGQQVTLRCSSQSGHNTVSWYQQALGQGPQFIFQYYREEENGRGNFPPRFSGLQFPNYSSELNVNALELDDSALYLCASSLESGSGKLFFGSGTQLSVL.

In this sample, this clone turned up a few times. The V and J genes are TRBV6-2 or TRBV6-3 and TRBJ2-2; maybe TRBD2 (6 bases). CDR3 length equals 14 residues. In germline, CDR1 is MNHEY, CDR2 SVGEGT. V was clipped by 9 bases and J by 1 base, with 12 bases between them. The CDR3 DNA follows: TGTGCCAGTAGTGAGACTAGGAACACCGGGGAGCTGTTTTTT. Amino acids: CASSETRNTGELFF.

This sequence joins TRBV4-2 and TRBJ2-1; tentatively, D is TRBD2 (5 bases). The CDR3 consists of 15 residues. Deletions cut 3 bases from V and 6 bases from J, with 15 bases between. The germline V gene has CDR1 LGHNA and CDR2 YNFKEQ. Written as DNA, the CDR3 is TGTGCCAGCAGCCAGGGGTCCTTTGAGGGCAATGAGCAGTTCTTC. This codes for CASSQGSFEGNEQFF.

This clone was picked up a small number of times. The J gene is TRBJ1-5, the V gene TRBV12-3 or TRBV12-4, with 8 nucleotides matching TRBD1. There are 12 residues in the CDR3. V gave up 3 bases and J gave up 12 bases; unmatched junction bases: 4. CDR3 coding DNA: TGTGCCAGCAGTTTCCTTACAGGGGGCCAGCATTTT. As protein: CASSFLTGGQHF.

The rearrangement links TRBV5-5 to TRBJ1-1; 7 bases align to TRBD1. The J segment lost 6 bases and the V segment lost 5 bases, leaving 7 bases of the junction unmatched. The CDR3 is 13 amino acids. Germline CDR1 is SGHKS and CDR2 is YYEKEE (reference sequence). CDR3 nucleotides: TGTGCCAGCAGGACGACAGGGATCGCTGAAGCTTTCTTT. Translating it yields CASRTTGIAEAFF.

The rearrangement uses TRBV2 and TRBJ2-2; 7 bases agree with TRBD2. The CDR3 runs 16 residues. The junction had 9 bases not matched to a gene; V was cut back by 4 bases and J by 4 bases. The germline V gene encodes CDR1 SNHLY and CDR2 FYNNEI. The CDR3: CASSGEGLAVTGELFF. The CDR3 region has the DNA TGTGCCAGCAGTGGGGAGGGGCTGGCGGTCACCGGGGAGCTGTTTTTT.

CDR3 region: CASSYDSTEAFF. The CDR3 DNA follows: TGTGCCAGCAGTTATGACTCTACTGAAGCTTTCTTT. The V gene is TRBV25-1, the J gene TRBJ1-1; D unclear. The germline V gene has CDR1 MGHDK and CDR2 SYGVNS. CDR3 length equals 12 residues. Trimming pared 5 bases from V and 5 bases from J, leaving 9 bases between. The variable domain in full, with the rest retrieved from reference TRBV25-1 and TRBJ1-1, is EADIYQTPRYLVIGTGKKITLECSQTMGHDKMYWYQQDPGMELHLIHYSYGVNSTEKGDLSSESTVSRIRTEHFPLTLESARPSHTSQYLCASSYDSTEAFFGQGTRLTVV.

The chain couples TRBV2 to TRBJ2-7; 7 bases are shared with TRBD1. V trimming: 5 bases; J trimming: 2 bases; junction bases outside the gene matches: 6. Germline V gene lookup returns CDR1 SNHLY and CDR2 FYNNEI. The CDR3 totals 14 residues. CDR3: CASSTAGTAYEQYF. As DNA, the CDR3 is TGTGCCAGCAGTACCGCCGGGACAGCCTACGAGCAGTACTTC.

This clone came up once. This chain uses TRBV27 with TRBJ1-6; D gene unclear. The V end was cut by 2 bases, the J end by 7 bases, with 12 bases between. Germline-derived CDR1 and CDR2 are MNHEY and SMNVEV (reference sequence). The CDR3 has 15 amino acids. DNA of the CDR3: TGTGCCAGCAGTTTAATGGTTACAGACAATTCACCCCTCCACTTT. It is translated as CASSLMVTDNSPLHF.

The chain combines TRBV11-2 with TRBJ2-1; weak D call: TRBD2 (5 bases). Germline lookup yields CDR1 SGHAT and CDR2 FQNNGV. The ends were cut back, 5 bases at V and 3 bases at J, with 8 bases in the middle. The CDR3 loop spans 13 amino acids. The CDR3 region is CASSTGIYNEQFF. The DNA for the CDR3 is TGTGCCAGCAGCACCGGGATCTACAATGAGCAGTTCTTC.

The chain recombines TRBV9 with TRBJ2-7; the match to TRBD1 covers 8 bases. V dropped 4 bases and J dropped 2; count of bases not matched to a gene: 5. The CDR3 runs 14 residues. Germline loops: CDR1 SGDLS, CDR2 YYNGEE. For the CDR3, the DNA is TGTGCCAGCAGCCCGACAGGGGTGCCCTACGAGCAGTACTTC. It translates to CASSPTGVPYEQYF.

DNA of the CDR3: TGTGCCAGCAGCTTAAGACAGGGCTCTGGAAACACCATATATTTT. Residues: CASSLRQGSGNTIYF. V and J are TRBV13 and TRBJ1-3; TRBD1 aligns across 7 bases. Per germline, CDR1 PRHDT and CDR2 FYEKMQ (reference sequence). The CDR3 loop spans 15 amino acids. The V gene end was trimmed by 2 bases and the J gene end by 0 bases; junction bases not matched to a gene: 1.

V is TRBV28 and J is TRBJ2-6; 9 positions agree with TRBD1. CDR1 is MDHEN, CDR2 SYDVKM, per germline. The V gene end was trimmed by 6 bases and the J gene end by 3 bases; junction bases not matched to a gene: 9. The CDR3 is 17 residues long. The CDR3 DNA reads TGTGCCAGCAGCCCCGGGGGACAGGGATTTGGGGCCAACGTCCTGACTTTC. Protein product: CASSPGGQGFGANVLTF. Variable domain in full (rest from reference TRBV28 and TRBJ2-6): DVKVTQSSRYLVKRTGEKVFLECVQDMDHENMFWYRQDPGLGLRLIYFSYDVKMKEKGDIPEGYSVSREKKERFSLILESASTNQTSMYLCASSPGGQGFGANVLTFGAGSRLTVL.

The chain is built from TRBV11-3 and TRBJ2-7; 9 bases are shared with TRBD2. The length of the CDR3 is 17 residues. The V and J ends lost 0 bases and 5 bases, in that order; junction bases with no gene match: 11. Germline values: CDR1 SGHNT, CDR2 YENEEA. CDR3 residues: CASSLDGVAGDRDEQYF. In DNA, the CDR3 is TGTGCCAGCAGCTTAGATGGAGTAGCGGGGGACCGGGACGAGCAGTACTTC.

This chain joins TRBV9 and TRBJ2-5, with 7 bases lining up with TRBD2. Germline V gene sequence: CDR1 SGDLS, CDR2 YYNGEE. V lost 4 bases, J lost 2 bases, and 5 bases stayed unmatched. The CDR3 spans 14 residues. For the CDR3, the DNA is TGTGCCAGCAGCTTTTGGGGGGGGCAAGAGACCCAGTACTTC. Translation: CASSFWGGQETQYF.

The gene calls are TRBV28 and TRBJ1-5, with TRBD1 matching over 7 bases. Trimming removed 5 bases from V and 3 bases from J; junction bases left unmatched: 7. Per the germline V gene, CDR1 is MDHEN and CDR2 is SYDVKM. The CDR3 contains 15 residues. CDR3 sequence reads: CASSTQGIDNQPQHF. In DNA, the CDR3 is TGTGCCAGCAGTACACAGGGGATAGACAATCAGCCCCAGCATTTT. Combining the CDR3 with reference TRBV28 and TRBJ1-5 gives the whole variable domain DVKVTQSSRYLVKRTGEKVFLECVQDMDHENMFWYRQDPGLGLRLIYFSYDVKMKEKGDIPEGYSVSREKKERFSLILESASTNQTSMYLCASSTQGIDNQPQHFGDGTRLSIL.

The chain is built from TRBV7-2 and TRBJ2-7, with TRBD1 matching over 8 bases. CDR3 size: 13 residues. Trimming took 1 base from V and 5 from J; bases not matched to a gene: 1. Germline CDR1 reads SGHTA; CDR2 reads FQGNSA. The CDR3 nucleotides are TGTGCCAGCAGCTTAGACAGGGGGAACGAGCAGTACTTC. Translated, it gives CASSLDRGNEQYF.

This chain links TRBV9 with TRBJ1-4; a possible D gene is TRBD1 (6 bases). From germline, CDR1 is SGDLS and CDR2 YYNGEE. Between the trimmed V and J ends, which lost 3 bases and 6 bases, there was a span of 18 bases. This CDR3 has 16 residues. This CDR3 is CASSARWGQQDEKLFF. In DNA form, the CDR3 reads TGTGCCAGCAGCGCCCGGTGGGGGCAGCAGGATGAAAAACTGTTTTTT.

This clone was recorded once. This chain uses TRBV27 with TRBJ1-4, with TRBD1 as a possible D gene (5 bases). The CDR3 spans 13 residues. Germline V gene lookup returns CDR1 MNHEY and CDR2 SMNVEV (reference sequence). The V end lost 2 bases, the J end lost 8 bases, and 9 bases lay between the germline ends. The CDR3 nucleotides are TGTGCCAGCAGTTTAATCAGGGCCGAAAAACTGTTTTTT. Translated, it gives CASSLIRAEKLFF.

Here the CDR3 reads CASSPGTGGAYEQYF. Written as DNA, the CDR3 is TGCGCCAGCAGCCCAGGGACAGGGGGGGCCTACGAGCAGTACTTC. The rearrangement joins TRBV5-1 to TRBJ2-7; 11 nucleotides line up with TRBD1. Trimming took 4 bases from V and 2 from J; bases not matched to a gene: 5. There are 15 residues in the CDR3. Germline CDR1 reads SGHRS; CDR2 reads YFSETQ.

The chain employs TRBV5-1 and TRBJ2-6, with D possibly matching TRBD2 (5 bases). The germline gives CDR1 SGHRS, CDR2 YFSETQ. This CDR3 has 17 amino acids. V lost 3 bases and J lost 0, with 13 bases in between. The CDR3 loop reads CASSSGGGSSGANVLTF. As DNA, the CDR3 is TGCGCCAGCAGCTCTGGAGGAGGAAGCTCTGGGGCCAACGTCCTGACTTTC.

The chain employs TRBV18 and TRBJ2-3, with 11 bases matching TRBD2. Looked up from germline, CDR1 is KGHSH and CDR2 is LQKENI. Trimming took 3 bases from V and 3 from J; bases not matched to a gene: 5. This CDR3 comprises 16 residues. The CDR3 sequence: CASSPQTSGVTDTQYF. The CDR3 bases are TGTGCCAGCTCACCTCAGACTAGCGGGGTGACAGATACGCAGTATTTT.

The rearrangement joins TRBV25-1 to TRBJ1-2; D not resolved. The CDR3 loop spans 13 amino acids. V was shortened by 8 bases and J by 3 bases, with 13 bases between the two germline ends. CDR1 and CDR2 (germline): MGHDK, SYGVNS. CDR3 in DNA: TGTGCCAGCCAGGTCGCCTCTGACTATGGCTACACCTTC. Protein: CASQVASDYGYTF.

CDR3 residues: CASSQVGRSQETQYF. Written as DNA, the CDR3 is TGTGCCAGCAGCCAAGTCGGGAGAAGTCAAGAGACCCAGTACTTC. The V call is TRBV3-1 (or the pseudogene TRBV3-2), the J call TRBJ2-5; a possible D gene is TRBD2 (6 bases). The germline CDR1 and CDR2 sequences are LGHDT and YNNKEL (reference sequence). V was cut by 1 base and J by 2 bases, with 11 bases left in between. This CDR3 spans 15 amino acids.